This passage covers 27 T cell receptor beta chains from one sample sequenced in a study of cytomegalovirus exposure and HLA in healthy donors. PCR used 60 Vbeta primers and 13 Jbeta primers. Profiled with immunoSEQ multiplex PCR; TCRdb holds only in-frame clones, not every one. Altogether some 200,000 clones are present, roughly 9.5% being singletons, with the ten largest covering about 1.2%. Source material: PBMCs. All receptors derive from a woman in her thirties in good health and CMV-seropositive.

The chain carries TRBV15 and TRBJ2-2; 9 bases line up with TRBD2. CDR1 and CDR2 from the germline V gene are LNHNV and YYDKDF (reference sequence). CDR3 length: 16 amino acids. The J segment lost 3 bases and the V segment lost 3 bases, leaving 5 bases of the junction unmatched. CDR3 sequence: CATSSVLAGYTGELFF. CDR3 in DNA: TGTGCCACCAGCAGCGTTCTAGCGGGGTACACCGGGGAGCTGTTTTTT.

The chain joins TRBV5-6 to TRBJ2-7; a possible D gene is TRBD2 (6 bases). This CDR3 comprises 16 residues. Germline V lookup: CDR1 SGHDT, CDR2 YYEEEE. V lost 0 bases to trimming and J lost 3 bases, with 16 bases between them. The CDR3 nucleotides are TGTGCCAGCAGCTTGGCCGGTAGCGGAGGTTTCTACGAGCAGTACTTC. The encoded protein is CASSLAGSGGFYEQYF. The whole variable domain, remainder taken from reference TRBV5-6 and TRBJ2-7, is DAGVTQSPTHLIKTRGQQVTLRCSPKSGHDTVSWYQQALGQGPQFIFQYYEEEERQRGNFPDRFSGHQFPNYSSELNVNALLLGDSALYLCASSLAGSGGFYEQYFGPGTRLTVT.

CDR3 DNA sequence: TGTGCCAGCAGCTTGAAAACTAGCCAGGATGAGCAGTTCTTC. Protein: CASSLKTSQDEQFF. V is TRBV5-4 and J is TRBJ2-1, with D possibly TRBD2 on 6 matching bases. Germline loops: CDR1 SGHNT, CDR2 YYREEE (reference sequence). V was shortened by 1 base and J by 8 bases, with 13 bases between the two germline ends. The CDR3 is 14 amino acids. Looking up the rest from reference TRBV5-4 and TRBJ2-1 gives the full variable domain: ETGVTQSPTHLIKTRGQQVTLRCSSQSGHNTVSWYQQALGQGPQFIFQYYREEENGRGNFPPRFSGLQFPNYSSELNVNALELDDSALYLCASSLKTSQDEQFFGPGTRLTVL.

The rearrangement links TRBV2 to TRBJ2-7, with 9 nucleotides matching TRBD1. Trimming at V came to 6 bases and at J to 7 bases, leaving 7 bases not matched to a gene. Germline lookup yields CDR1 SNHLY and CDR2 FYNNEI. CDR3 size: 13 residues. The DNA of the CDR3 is TGTGCCAGCAGGTCTACAGGGGGCTGGGAGCAGTACTTC. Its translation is CASRSTGGWEQYF.

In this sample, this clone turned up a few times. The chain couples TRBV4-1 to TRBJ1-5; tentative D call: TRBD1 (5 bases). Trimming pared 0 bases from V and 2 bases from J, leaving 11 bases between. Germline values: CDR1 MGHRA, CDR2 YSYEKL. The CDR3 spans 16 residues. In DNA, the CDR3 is TGCGCCAGCAGCCAAGATTTACGGGGGGGCAATCAGCCCCAGCATTTT. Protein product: CASSQDLRGGNQPQHF.

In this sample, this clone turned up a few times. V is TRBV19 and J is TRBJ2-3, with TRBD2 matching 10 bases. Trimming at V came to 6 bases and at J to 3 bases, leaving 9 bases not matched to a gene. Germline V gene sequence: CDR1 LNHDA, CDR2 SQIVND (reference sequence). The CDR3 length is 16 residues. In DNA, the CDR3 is TGTGCCAGTAGCCAGGGAGCGGGAGGGCCGACAGATACGCAGTATTTT. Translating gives CASSQGAGGPTDTQYF.

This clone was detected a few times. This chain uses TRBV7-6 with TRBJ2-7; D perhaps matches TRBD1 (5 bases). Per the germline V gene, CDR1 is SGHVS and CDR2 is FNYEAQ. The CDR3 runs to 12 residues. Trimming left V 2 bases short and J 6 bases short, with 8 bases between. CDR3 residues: CASSLNRGEQYF. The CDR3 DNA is TGTGCCAGCAGCTTAAATAGGGGCGAGCAGTACTTC. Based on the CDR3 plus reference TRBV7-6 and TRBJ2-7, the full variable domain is GAGVSQSPRYKVTKRGQDVALRCDPISGHVSLYWYRQALGQGPEFLTYFNYEAQQDKSGLPNDRFSAERPEGSISTLTIQRTEQRDSAMYRCASSLNRGEQYFGPGTRLTVT.

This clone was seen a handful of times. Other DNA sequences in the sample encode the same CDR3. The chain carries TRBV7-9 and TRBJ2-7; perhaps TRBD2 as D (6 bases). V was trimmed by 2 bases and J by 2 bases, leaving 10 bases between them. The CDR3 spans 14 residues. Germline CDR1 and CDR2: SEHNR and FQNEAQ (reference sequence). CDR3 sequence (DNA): TGTGCCAGCAGCTTATCGGGGAGGCCCTACGAGCAGTACTTC. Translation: CASSLSGRPYEQYF.

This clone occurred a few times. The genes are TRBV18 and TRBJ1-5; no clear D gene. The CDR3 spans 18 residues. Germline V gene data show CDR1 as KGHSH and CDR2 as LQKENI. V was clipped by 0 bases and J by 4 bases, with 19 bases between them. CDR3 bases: TGTGCCAGCTCACCACCGACGACCGTCACCCTGAGGAATCAGCCCCAGCATTTT. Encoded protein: CASSPPTTVTLRNQPQHF.

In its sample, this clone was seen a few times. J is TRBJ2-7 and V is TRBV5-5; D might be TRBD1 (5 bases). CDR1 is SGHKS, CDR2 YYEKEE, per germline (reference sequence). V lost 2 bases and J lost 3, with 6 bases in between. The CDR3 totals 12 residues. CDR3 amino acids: CASSFDSYEQYF. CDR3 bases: TGTGCCAGCAGCTTCGACAGCTACGAGCAGTACTTC.

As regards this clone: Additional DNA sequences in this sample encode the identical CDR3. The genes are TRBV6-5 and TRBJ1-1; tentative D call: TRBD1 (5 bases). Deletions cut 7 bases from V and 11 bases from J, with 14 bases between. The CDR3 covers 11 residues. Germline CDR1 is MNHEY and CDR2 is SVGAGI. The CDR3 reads CASTSGRQAFF. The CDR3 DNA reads TGTGCCAGCACCTCCGGCCGACAGGCTTTCTTT.

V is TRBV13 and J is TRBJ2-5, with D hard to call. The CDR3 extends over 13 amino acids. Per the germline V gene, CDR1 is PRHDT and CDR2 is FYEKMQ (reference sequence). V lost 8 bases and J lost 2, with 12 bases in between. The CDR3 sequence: CASVQRPQETQYF. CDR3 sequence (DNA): TGTGCCAGCGTACAGAGACCTCAAGAGACCCAGTACTTC.

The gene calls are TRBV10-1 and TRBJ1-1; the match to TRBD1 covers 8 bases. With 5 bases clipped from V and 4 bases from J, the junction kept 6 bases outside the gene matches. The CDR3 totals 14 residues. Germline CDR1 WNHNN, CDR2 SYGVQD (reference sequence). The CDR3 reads CASSFTGGTTEAFF. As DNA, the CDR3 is TGCGCCAGCAGTTTTACAGGGGGGACCACTGAAGCTTTCTTT.

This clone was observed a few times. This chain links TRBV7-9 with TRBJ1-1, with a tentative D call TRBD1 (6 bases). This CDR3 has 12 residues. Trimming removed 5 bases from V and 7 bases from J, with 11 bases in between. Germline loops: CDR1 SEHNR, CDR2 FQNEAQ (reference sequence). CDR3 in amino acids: CASSRGGSEAFF. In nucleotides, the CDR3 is TGTGCCAGCAGCCGAGGGGGAAGTGAAGCTTTCTTT.

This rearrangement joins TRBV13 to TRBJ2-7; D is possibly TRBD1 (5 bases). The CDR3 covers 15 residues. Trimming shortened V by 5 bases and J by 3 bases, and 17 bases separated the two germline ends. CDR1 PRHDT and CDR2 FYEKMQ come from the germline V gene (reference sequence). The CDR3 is CASSPQGSAHYEQYF. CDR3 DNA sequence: TGTGCCAGCAGCCCCCAGGGTTCGGCCCACTACGAGCAGTACTTC.

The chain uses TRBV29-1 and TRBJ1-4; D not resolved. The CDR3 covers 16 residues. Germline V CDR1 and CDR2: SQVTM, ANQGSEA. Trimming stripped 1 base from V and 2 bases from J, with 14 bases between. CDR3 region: CSVEAWSPDTNEKLFF. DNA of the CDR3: TGCAGCGTTGAAGCCTGGAGTCCAGATACTAATGAAAAACTGTTTTTT.

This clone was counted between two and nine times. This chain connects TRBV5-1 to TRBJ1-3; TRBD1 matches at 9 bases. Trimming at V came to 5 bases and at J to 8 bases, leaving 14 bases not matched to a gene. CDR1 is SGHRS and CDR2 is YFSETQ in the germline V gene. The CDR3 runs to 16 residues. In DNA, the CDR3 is TGCGCCAGCAGATTGCACCCTATGGACAGGGGAGACACCATATATTTT. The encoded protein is CASRLHPMDRGDTIYF.

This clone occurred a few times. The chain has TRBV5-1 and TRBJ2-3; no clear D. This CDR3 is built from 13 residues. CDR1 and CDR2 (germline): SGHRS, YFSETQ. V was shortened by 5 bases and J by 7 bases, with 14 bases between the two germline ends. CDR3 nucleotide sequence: TGCGCCAGCAGTTATATAACGGGTAATACGCAGTATTTT. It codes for CASSYITGNTQYF.

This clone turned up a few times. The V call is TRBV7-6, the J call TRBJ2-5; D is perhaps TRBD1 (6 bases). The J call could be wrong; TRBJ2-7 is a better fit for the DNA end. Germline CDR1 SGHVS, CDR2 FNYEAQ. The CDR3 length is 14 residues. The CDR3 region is CASSHRTVAYEQYF. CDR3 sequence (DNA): TGTGCCAGCAGCCACCGGACAGTTGCCTACGAGCAGTACTTC.

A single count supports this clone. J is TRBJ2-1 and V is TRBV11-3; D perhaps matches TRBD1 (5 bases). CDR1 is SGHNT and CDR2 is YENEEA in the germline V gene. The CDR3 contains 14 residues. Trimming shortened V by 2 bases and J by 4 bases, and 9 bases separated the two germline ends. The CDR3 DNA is TGTGCCAGCAGCTTATCAGGGATATACAATGAGCAGTTCTTC. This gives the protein CASSLSGIYNEQFF. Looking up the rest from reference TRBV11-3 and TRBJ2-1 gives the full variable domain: EAGVVQSPRYKIIEKKQPVAFWCNPISGHNTLYWYLQNLGQGPELLIRYENEEAVDDSQLPKDRFSAERLKGVDSTLKIQPAELGDSAVYLCASSLSGIYNEQFFGPGTRLTVL.

This CDR3 reads CASSLGTSVHEQFF. CDR3 DNA: TGTGCCAGCAGTTTGGGGACTAGCGTCCATGAGCAGTTCTTC. This rearrangement joins TRBV27 to TRBJ2-1; 10 bases are a match to TRBD2. V was clipped by 3 bases and J by 8 bases; unmatched bases: 4. CDR1 is MNHEY, CDR2 SMNVEV, per germline (reference sequence). CDR3 length: 14 residues.

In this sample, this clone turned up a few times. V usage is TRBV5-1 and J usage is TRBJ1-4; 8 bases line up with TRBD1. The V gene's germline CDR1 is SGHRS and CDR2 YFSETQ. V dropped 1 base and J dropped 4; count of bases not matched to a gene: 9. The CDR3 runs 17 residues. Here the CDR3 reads CASSLNLGTGHNEKLFF. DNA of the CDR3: TGCGCCAGCAGCTTGAACCTAGGGACAGGTCATAATGAAAAACTGTTTTTT.

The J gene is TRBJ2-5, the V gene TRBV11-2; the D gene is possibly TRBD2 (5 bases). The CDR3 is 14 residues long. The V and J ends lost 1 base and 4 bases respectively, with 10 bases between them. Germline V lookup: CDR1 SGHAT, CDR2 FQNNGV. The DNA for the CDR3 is TGTGCCAGCAGCTTAGGAGGGTTGGGAGAGACCCAGTACTTC. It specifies CASSLGGLGETQYF.

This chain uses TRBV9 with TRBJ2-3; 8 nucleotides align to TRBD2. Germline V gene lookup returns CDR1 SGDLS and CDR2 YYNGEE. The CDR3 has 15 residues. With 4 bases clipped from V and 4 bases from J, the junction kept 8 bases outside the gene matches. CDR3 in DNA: TGTGCCAGCAGCCTCAGCGGGAGCAGGGCAGATACGCAGTATTTT. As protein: CASSLSGSRADTQYF.

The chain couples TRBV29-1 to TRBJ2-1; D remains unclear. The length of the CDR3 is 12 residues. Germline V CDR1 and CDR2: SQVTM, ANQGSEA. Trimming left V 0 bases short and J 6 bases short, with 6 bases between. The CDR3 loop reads CSVEETGNEQFF. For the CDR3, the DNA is TGCAGCGTTGAAGAAACTGGCAATGAGCAGTTCTTC.

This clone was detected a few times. In DNA, the CDR3 is TGCGCCAGCCAAAGGGAGCCTTCGAACACTGAAGCTTTCTTT. It specifies CASQREPSNTEAFF. V gene TRBV5-1 combines with J gene TRBJ1-1; no reliable D call. The length of the CDR3 is 14 residues. Trimming took off 7 bases at V and 1 base at J, with 14 bases between the two ends. Germline CDR1 and CDR2: SGHRS and YFSETQ.

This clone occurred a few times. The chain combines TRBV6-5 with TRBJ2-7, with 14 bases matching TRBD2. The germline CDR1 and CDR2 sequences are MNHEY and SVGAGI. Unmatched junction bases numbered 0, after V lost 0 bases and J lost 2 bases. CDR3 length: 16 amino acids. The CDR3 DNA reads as TGTGCCAGCAGTTACTCGGGACTAGCGGGAGCCTACGAGCAGTACTTC. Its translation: CASSYSGLAGAYEQYF.